These T cell receptor beta chains were read from a single sample in a study of CD8 T cells in ankylosing spondylitis. TCRdb used MiXCR to reprocess the 5' RACE reads, holding one entry per CDR3 protein. The sample holds 30,000 to 45,000 distinct CDR3 sequences, approximately 11% seen once. Sequenced: synovial fluid, either unsorted or a sorted T cell fraction (not recorded which). These receptors originate from a male donor with ankylosing spondylitis. CDR3s include the opening cysteine and the closing phenylalanine or tryptophan. Each record gives: V gene, CDR3 length, D gene, clone size, J gene, CDR3 DNA, CDR3 protein. D genes are given only for firm matches. Clone size is stated in some rows and not others, as once, few, many or a class when expanded.

V: TRBV11-2; length: 15; D: .; size: many; J: TRBJ2-5; DNA: TGTGCCAGCAGCTCAATGCGATTATCGGGAGAGACCCAGTACTTC; CDR3: CASSSMRLSGETQYF
V: TRBV29-1; length: 12; D: .; size: few; J: TRBJ1-2; DNA: TGCAGCGACTTGAACCCAGGGGACGGCTACACCTTC; CDR3: CSDLNPGDGYTF
V: TRBV24-1; length: 15; D: .; size: many; J: TRBJ2-5; DNA: TGTGCCACCAGTGATCCCCGGAGGGCCCAGGAGACCCAGTACTTC; CDR3: CATSDPRRAQETQYF
V: TRBV9; length: 15; D: TRBD2; size: many; J: TRBJ2-7; DNA: TGTGCCAGCAGCGTAGCTAGCGGGAGGACCTACGAGCAGTACTTC; CDR3: CASSVASGRTYEQYF
V: TRBV4-3; length: 13; D: .; size: many; J: TRBJ2-1; DNA: TGCGCCAGCAGTATGACTATTTACAATGAGCAGTTCTTC; CDR3: CASSMTIYNEQFF
V: TRBV12-3/TRBV12-4; length: 14; D: .; size: many; J: TRBJ2-2; DNA: TGTGCCAGCACAAAAGGACCGAACACCGGGGAGCTGTTTTTT; CDR3: CASTKGPNTGELFF
V: TRBV24-1; length: 17; D: TRBD1; size: many; J: TRBJ1-4; DNA: TGTGCCACCAGATCCGGCTGGGCAGGGGGCAAGAATGAAAAACTGTTTTTT; CDR3: CATRSGWAGGKNEKLFF
V: TRBV5-1; length: 14; D: .; size: .; J: TRBJ1-2; DNA: TGCGCCAGCAGCCCGGACGGGTTTAACTATGGCTACACCTTC; CDR3: CASSPDGFNYGYTF
V: TRBV12-3/TRBV12-4; length: 14; D: .; size: .; J: TRBJ2-1; DNA: TGTGCCAGCAGTTTAGGGGTACACTCGATCGGGCAGTTCTTC; CDR3: CASSLGVHSIGQFF
V: TRBV12-3/TRBV12-4; length: 17; D: .; size: .; J: TRBJ1-5; DNA: TGTGCCAGCAGTTCTGGATGGGGCCCCCCTCACTATCAGCCCCAGCATTTT; CDR3: CASSSGWGPPHYQPQHF
V: TRBV27; length: 14; D: .; size: few; J: TRBJ2-1; DNA: TGTGCCAGCTCTACTAGGGGCGGCGTCAATGAGCAGTTCTTC; CDR3: CASSTRGGVNEQFF
V: TRBV6-4; length: 14; D: .; size: .; J: TRBJ2-3; DNA: TGTGCCAGCAGTGACAACAGGGACACAGATACGCAGTATTTT; CDR3: CASSDNRDTDTQYF
V: TRBV5-1; length: 17; D: .; size: few; J: TRBJ2-3; DNA: TGCGCCAGCAGCTTGATGTTGCAGACGCCTAGCACAGATACGCAGTATTTT; CDR3: CASSLMLQTPSTDTQYF
V: TRBV7-9; length: 13; D: .; size: few; J: TRBJ2-5; DNA: TGTGCCAGCAGCTCCTCGGGGGAAGAGACCCAGTACTTC; CDR3: CASSSSGEETQYF
V: TRBV10-3; length: 15; D: .; size: few; J: TRBJ2-4; DNA: TGTGCCATCAGTGTGGGACACAGAGCCAAAAACATTCAGTACTTC; CDR3: CAISVGHRAKNIQYF
V: TRBV12-3/TRBV12-4; length: 12; D: .; size: many; J: TRBJ1-2; DNA: TGTGCCAGCAGTCCCGATGGTTCGGGACAAAAATTC; CDR3: CASSPDGSGQKF
V: TRBV9; length: 18; D: TRBD2; size: few; J: TRBJ2-2; DNA: TGTGCCAGCAGCCCGAGTCTGGGGACTAGCGGGACTGGCGGGGAGCTGTTTTTT; CDR3: CASSPSLGTSGTGGELFF
V: TRBV28; length: 16; D: .; size: many; J: TRBJ2-7; DNA: TGTGCCAGCATCCCTCGGACTATCTCCGGATTGGATGAGCAGTACTTC; CDR3: CASIPRTISGLDEQYF
V: TRBV19; length: 11; D: .; size: few; J: TRBJ2-1; DNA: TGTGCCAGTAGTGGCAGCTACGAGCAGTTCTTC; CDR3: CASSGSYEQFF
V: TRBV13; length: 13; D: .; size: .; J: TRBJ2-5; DNA: TGTGCCAGCAGCTTACCCAATACCGAGACCCAGTACTTC; CDR3: CASSLPNTETQYF
V: TRBV5-1; length: 12; D: .; size: few; J: TRBJ2-4; DNA: TGCGCCAGCAGCTTGCCCAAAAACATTCAGTACTTC; CDR3: CASSLPKNIQYF
V: TRBV2; length: 12; D: .; size: .; J: TRBJ2-7; DNA: TGTGCCAGCAGTGGCCCGGGATACGAGCAGTACTTC; CDR3: CASSGPGYEQYF
V: TRBV4-3; length: 16; D: .; size: few; J: TRBJ2-4; DNA: TGCGCCAGCAGCGCCTCTCCGGCATTAGCCAAAAACATTCAGTACTTC; CDR3: CASSASPALAKNIQYF
V: TRBV5-1; length: 15; D: TRBD1; size: .; J: TRBJ2-5; DNA: TGCGCCAGCAGCTTAGGGACAGGGATCGGGGAGACCCAGTACTTC; CDR3: CASSLGTGIGETQYF
V: TRBV16; length: 19; D: .; size: few; J: TRBJ1-6; DNA: TGTGCCAGCAGCCAATGGATCGGCGGAGGGGACTCCTATAATTCACCCCTCCACTTT; CDR3: CASSQWIGGGDSYNSPLHF
V: TRBV6-2/TRBV6-3; length: 17; D: .; size: .; J: TRBJ2-1; DNA: TGTGCCAGCAGTTACTCCGTACTACATTCTTTCTACAATGAGCAGTTCTTC; CDR3: CASSYSVLHSFYNEQFF
V: TRBV7-2; length: 15; D: .; size: once; J: TRBJ2-7; DNA: TGTGACAGCAGCGCCCTTATTGGGGGCGCCTACGAGCAGTACTTC; CDR3: CDSSALIGGAYEQYF
V: TRBV27; length: 18; D: TRBD2; size: .; J: TRBJ2-1; DNA: TGTGCCAGCAGTTTAACACCCCCCGGGACTAGCGGCTACAATGAGCAGTTCTTC; CDR3: CASSLTPPGTSGYNEQFF
V: TRBV11-2; length: 13; D: TRBD1; size: .; J: TRBJ1-1; DNA: TGTGCCAGCAGCCTACAGGGGCACACTGAAGCTTTCTTT; CDR3: CASSLQGHTEAFF
V: TRBV10-3; length: 13; D: .; size: few; J: TRBJ2-7; DNA: TGTGCCATCAGCGCTAAAGAGGGCTACGAGCAGTACTTC; CDR3: CAISAKEGYEQYF
V: TRBV15; length: 16; D: TRBD2; size: few; J: TRBJ2-5; DNA: TGTGCCACCAGCAGAGGGGAGGGGACCGGGGTGGAGACCCAGTACTTC; CDR3: CATSRGEGTGVETQYF
V: TRBV5-1; length: 13; D: TRBD1; size: few; J: TRBJ1-5; DNA: TGCGCCAGCAGCCTTGACAGGGGGCAGCCCCAGCATTTT; CDR3: CASSLDRGQPQHF
V: TRBV25-1; length: 17; D: TRBD1; size: many; J: TRBJ2-2; DNA: TGTGCCAGCAGTGGGAAGGGCCGGGACAGGGACACCGGGGAGCTGTTTTTT; CDR3: CASSGKGRDRDTGELFF